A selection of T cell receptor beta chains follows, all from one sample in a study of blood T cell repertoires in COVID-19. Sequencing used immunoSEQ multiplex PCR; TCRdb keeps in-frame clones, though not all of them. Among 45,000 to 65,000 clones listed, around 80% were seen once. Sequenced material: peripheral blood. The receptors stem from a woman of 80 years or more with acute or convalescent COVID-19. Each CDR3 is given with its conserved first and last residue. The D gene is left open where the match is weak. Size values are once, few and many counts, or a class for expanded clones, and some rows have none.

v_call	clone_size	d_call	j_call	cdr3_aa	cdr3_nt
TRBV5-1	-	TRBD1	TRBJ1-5	CASSLRQGDQPQHF	TGCGCCAGCAGCTTGAGACAGGGCGATCAGCCCCAGCATTTT
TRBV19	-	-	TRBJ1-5	CASSPSGTGGNQPQHF	TGTGCCAGTAGCCCGTCGGGTACGGGTGGCAATCAGCCCCAGCATTTT
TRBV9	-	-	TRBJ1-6	CASSQDKNPVSYSPLHF	TGTGCCAGCAGTCAAGACAAGAATCCCGTTAGTTATTCACCCCTCCACTTT
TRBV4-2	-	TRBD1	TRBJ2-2	CASSRLAGTGGTGELFF	TGTGCCAGCAGCCGCCTAGCCGGGACAGGGGGCACCGGGGAGCTGTTTTTT
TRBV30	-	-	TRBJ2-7	CATRGSYEQYF	TGTGCAACCCGGGGGTCCTACGAGCAGTACTTC
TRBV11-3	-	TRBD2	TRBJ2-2	CASSPSGVRELFF	TGTGCCAGCAGCCCTAGCGGGGTTAGGGAGCTGTTTTTT
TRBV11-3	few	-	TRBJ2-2	CASSSQGPGGELFF	TGTGCCAGCAGCTCGCAGGGGCCTGGCGGGGAGCTGTTTTTT
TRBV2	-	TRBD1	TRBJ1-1	CASSYRGNTEAFF	TGTGCCAGCAGCTACAGGGGGAACACTGAAGCTTTCTTT
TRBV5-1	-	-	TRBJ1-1	CASTPFKSENTEAFF	TGCGCCAGCACCCCGTTTAAGAGCGAGAACACTGAAGCTTTCTTT
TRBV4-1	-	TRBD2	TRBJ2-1	CASSTRGPGGPNNEQFF	TGCGCCAGCAGCACCCGGGGGCCGGGGGGGCCTAACAATGAGCAGTTCTTC
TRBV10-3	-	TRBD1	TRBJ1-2	CAIRGGTGNYGYTF	TGTGCCATCAGAGGAGGGACAGGGAACTATGGCTACACCTTC
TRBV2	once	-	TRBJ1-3	CATQSSGNTIYF	TGTGCCACACAGAGCTCTGGAAACACCATATATTTT
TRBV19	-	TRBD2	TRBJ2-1	CASSIDKLAGGYNEQFF	TGTGCCAGTAGTATAGATAAGCTAGCGGGGGGCTACAATGAGCAGTTCTTC
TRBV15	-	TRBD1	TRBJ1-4	CATSRGQGVNEKLFF	TGTGCCACCAGCAGAGGGCAGGGGGTAAATGAAAAACTGTTTTTT
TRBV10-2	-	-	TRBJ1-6	CASLKADRNGSPLHF	TGCGCCAGCCTAAAGGCCGACAGGAATGGGTCACCCCTCCACTTT
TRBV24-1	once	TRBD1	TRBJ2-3	CATSDPTGDADTQYF	TGTGCCACCAGTGACCCGACAGGGGATGCAGATACGCAGTATTTT
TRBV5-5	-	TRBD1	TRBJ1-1	CASSERQGANTEAFF	TGTGCGAGCAGCGAGAGACAGGGGGCCAACACTGAAGCTTTCTTT
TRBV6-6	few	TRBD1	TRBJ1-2	CASSYAGTGEGYTF	TGTGCCAGCAGTTACGCCGGGACAGGGGAGGGCTACACCTTC
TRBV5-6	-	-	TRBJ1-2	CASSLLGDYGYTF	TGTGCCAGCAGCTTGTTGGGAGACTATGGCTACACCTTC
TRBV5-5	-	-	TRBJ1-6	CASSLRPDSNVSPLHF	TGTGCCAGCAGCCTCCGGCCCGACTCTAACGTTTCACCCCTCCACTTT
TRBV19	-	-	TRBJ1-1	CASTSDTEAFF	-
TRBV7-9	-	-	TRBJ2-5	CASEAATQYF	TGTGCCAGCGAGGCGGCGACCCAGTACTTC
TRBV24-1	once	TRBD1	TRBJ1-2	CATSGGDRLGYTF	TGTGCCACCAGTGGGGGGGACAGACTTGGCTACACCTTC
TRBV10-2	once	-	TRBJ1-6	CASRTGLADNSPLHF	TGCGCCAGCAGGACAGGTCTTGCAGATAATTCACCCCTCCACTTT
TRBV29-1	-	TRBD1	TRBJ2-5	CSAGQGARGETQYF	TGCAGCGCCGGACAGGGGGCGCGAGGAGAGACCCAGTACTTC
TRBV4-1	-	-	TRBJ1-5	CASSQDESLQPQHF	TGCGCCAGCAGCCAAGATGAGTCCCTACAGCCCCAGCATTTT
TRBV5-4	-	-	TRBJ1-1	CASSLAWTGTEAFF	TGTGCCAGCAGCTTGGCCTGGACGGGGACTGAAGCTTTCTTT
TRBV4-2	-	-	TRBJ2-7	CASSQDVSLLGSSYEQYF	TGTGCCAGCAGCCAAGATGTATCGCTCCTAGGAAGCTCCTACGAGCAGTACTTC
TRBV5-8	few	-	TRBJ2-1	CASSLAVRRGNEQFF	TGTGCCAGCAGCTTGGCGGTTCGAAGGGGCAATGAGCAGTTCTTC
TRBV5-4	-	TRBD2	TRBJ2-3	CASSLGTSGGAGTQYF	TGTGCCAGCAGCCTTGGGACTAGCGGGGGGGCCGGTACGCAGTATTTT
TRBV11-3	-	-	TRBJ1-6	CASSLDSRNSPLHF	TGTGCCAGCAGCTTAGATTCCAGAAATTCACCCCTCCACTTT
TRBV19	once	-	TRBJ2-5	CASNHRQQETQYF	TGTGCCAGTAATCACCGACAACAAGAGACCCAGTACTTC
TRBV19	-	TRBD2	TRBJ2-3	CASSRGGIPTDTQYF	TGTGCCAGTAGTAGGGGGGGTATCCCCACAGATACGCAGTATTTT
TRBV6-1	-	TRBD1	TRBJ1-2	CASSEAPGGDGYTF	TGTGCCAGCAGTGAAGCGCCAGGGGGCGATGGCTACACCTTC
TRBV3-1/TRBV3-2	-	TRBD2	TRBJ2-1	CASSHTLAGVKQFF	TGTGCCAGCAGCCACACCCTAGCGGGGGTAAAGCAGTTCTTC
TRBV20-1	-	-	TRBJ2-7	CSARTAHEQYF	TGCAGTGCCAGGACAGCACACGAGCAGTACTTC
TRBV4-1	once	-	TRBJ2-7	CASSRIQGYEQYF	TGCGCCAGCAGCCGAATACAGGGTTACGAGCAGTACTTC
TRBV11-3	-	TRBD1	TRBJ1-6	CASSPGGQGGSPLHF	TGTGCCAGCAGCCCGGGGGGACAGGGTGGTTCACCCCTCCACTTT
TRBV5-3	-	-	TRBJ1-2	CARSLSRTNYGYTF	TGTGCCAGAAGCTTGTCCAGGACTAACTATGGCTACACCTTC
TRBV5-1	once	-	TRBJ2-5	CASSQTVGETQYF	TGCGCCAGCAGCCAAACGGTTGGAGAGACCCAGTACTTC
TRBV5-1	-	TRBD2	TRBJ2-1	CASSLSPTAGGLSYNEQFF	TGCGCCAGCAGCTTGTCCCCAACGGCGGGGGGGCTCTCCTACAATGAGCAGTTCTTC
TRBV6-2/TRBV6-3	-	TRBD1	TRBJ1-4	CASSPPWTGFNEKLFF	TGTGCCAGCAGTCCCCCCTGGACAGGGTTCAATGAAAAACTGTTTTTT
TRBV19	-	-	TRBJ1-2	CASSSGSGTSPYGYTF	TGTGCCAGTTCGAGCGGGAGTGGGACCTCCCCGTATGGCTACACCTTC
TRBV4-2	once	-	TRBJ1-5	CASSQVSDQPQHF	TGTGCCAGCAGCCAAGTGTCCGATCAGCCCCAGCATTTT
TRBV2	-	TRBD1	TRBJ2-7	CASSEWGQADYEQYF	TGTGCCAGCAGTGAATGGGGACAGGCCGACTACGAGCAGTACTTC
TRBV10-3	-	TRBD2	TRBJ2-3	CAISERPSGGASTDTQYF	TGTGCCATCAGTGAGAGGCCTAGCGGGGGGGCTAGCACAGATACGCAGTATTTT
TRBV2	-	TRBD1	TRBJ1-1	CASRERTGLNTEAFF	TGTGCCAGCCGAGAACGGACAGGACTGAACACTGAAGCTTTCTTT
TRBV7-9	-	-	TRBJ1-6	CASSLDSDNSPLHF	TGTGCCAGCAGCTTGGACAGTGATAATTCACCCCTCCACTTT
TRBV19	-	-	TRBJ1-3	CATKQQGSGNTIYF	TGTGCCACAAAACAACAGGGCTCTGGAAACACCATATATTTT
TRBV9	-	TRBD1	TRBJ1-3	CASSVAPGQGSGNTIYF	TGTGCCAGCAGCGTCGCCCCGGGACAGGGCTCTGGAAACACCATATATTTT
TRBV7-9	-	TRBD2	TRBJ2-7	CASSQVRAGDSYEQYF	TGTGCCAGCAGCCAGGTACGAGCGGGGGACTCCTACGAGCAGTACTTC
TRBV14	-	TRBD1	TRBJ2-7	CASSQGKMTGRLGYEQYF	TGTGCCAGCAGCCAAGGCAAGATGACAGGGCGGTTGGGTTACGAGCAGTACTTC
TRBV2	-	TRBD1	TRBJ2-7	CASSERDGQGREQYF	TGTGCCAGCAGTGAAAGAGACGGACAGGGGCGGGAGCAGTACTTC